What follows is one T cell receptor (beta chain) and its context. V was clipped by 5 bases and J by 0 bases, with 16 bases between them. The CDR3 is 17 residues long. Germline V gene lookup returns CDR1 MDHEN and CDR2 SYDVKM. This sample is drawn from a study of control samples from healthy donors and cancer patients. Profiled with immunoSEQ multiplex PCR; TCRdb holds only in-frame clones, not every one. Here the sample spans approximately 140,000 clones, approximately 94% being singletons. This TCR came from a man aged 18 to 35 in good health. This chain uses TRBV28 with TRBJ1-4; D may be TRBD1 (6 bases). Source material: blood. The DNA of the CDR3 is TGTGCCAGCAGTCCCCGGCAGGGGCGTGCAACTAATGAAAAACTGTTTTTT. Amino acid sequence: CASSPRQGRATNEKLFF.